One T cell receptor beta chain is described in this entry. The specificity of this receptor is unknown. No quality values exist for individual bases; no much larger clone is one base distant. This sample was taken from a study of T cell responses to AZD1222 COVID-19 vaccine (dated by TCRdb to the early 2020s). For the wider study: A total of about 230 trial participants underwent TCR sequencing, of whom approximately 210 received two doses of AZD1222 and about 25 received two doses of the MenACWY control vaccine. Enrollment into the trials was organized by age into subgroups of 18-55, 56-69 and 70-plus years, and those subgroups contained roughly 140, 27 and 60 TCR-sequenced participants, respectively. Findings and caveats that apply to the study as a whole: Vaccine-associated CD4 TCRs spanned the whole spike protein, with dominant responses in regions 160-218 and 743-854. Participants were mostly white British, with more females than males. The authors suggested clonal diversity may have been underestimated. The 56-69-year group was small, and its depth increase did not reach significance, likely because of low power. Because no samples from the day 14 peak response were available, repertoires could be characterized only after the peak T cell response. After two AZD1222 doses, spike-specific TCR breadth and depth were significantly higher than at day 0 and than in MenACWY recipients. Reportedly, almost half of the unique spike-specific TCRs recognized epitopes lying outside the regions that are mutated in the B.1.351 and B.1.1.7 variants. Conclusions about previously exposed vaccinees are limited because only a handful of AZD1222 recipients were SARS-CoV-2 seropositive at baseline.

The time point label, read with the paper, signifies: baseline before first vaccination. The treatment or condition label on this specimen signifies: meningococcal conjugate vaccine given as trial control. Vaccinee samples were obtained from the UK trials COV001 and COV002, which included a single-blind randomized controlled phase 2/3 trial of AZD1222 (ChAdOx1 nCoV-19) in healthy adults. Trial participant PBMC samples were collected at day 0 and day 28 after the second dose for TCRbeta chain sequencing. The CDR3 regions of human TCRbeta chains were analyzed by immunosequencing. Processing in the source paper ran as follows. Repertoire TCRs were matched against a reference library of SARS-CoV-2-specific TCRs generated with the MIRA antigen-specificity platform. Breadth was defined as the fraction of unique TCRs that were SARS-CoV-2-associated. Depth was defined as the fraction of total T cells that were SARS-CoV-2-associated. Using the MIRA data, every spike-specific TCR was mapped to the spike region that the TCR reacted to and assigned to either a CD4 or a CD8 class. Log10-transformed breadth and depth values were compared by one-way ANOVA with Sidak's multiple comparisons tests. In its TCRdb copy, this immuneACCESS table keeps in-frame sequences only and misses some clones. Where compared with another copy, unresolved V genes explain less than half of these, and the others have no known cause. That table is the source of V, J and clone size, and D and trimming were worked out from the DNA. The sample table lists some 92,000 clones, about 90% of them with a count of one. 5.2% of the sample is held by the ten biggest clonotypes.

Taken from cysteine to phenylalanine, the CDR3 has 14 residues. The kept DNA is CDR3 alone, 42 bases in frame from the first base. From a lookup of the germline V gene, CDR1 and CDR2 are SGHTA and FQGTGA. V is trimmed back by 3 bases and J by 5 bases, and the junction contains 6 bases that no gene match accounts for. The starting material was peripheral blood, obtained on day 0 of MenACWY control vaccination. The TCR originated in an adult in good health. The chain was built from TRBV7-3 and TRBJ2-5, and 7 bases in between align with TRBD1. The nucleotide sequence reads TGTGCCAGCAGCTTGACAGGGTGGGGCGAGACCCAGTACTTC. Translated, it gives CASSLTGWGETQYF. The CDR3, completed at both ends by the reference TRBV7-3 and TRBJ2-5 genes, gives the full variable domain GAGVSQTPSNKVTEKGKYVELRCDPISGHTALYWYRQSLGQGPEFLIYFQGTGAADDSGLPNDRFFAVRPEGSVSTLKIQRTERGDSAVYLCASSLTGWGETQYFGPGTRLLVL.